One sample yielded the 19 T cell receptor beta chains listed below, sequenced in a study of cytomegalovirus exposure and HLA in healthy donors. The PCR made use of 60 Vbeta and 13 Jbeta primers. Sequencing used immunoSEQ multiplex PCR; TCRdb keeps in-frame clones, though not all of them. The table records 150,000 to 200,000 clones, about four fifths of them present only once. The specimen sequenced was PBMCs. These receptors were obtained from a man aged 40-55 years in good health and CMV-seropositive.

This clone appeared a few times. The chain couples TRBV5-1 to TRBJ2-1; D is possibly TRBD2 (6 bases). The V and J ends lost 4 bases and 4 bases respectively, with 27 bases between them. The CDR3 is 19 residues long. CDR1 and CDR2 from the germline V gene are SGHRS and YFSETQ. CDR3 sequence: CASSRPALRGGEVYNEQFF. CDR3 coding DNA: TGCGCCAGCAGCCGGCCTGCTTTACGAGGCGGGGAGGTATACAATGAGCAGTTCTTC.

This clone was seen just once. The CDR3 sequence: CASSQGRGGYSGNTIYF. The CDR3 DNA reads as TGTGCCAGCAGCCAAGGGCGGGGTGGGTACTCTGGAAACACCATATATTTT. The V and J genes are TRBV4-2 and TRBJ1-3, with no clear D. The germline V and J ends were trimmed by 1 base and 0 bases, with 13 bases remaining between them. Germline V gene data show CDR1 as LGHNA and CDR2 as YNFKEQ. The CDR3 has 17 residues.

The chain is built from TRBV6-1 and TRBJ2-7; 13 bases are a match to TRBD2. Germline loops: CDR1 MNHNS, CDR2 SASEGT. With 3 bases clipped from V and 3 bases from J, the junction kept 5 bases outside the gene matches. This CDR3 comprises 16 residues. CDR3: CASSEGGLAGFYEQYF. As DNA, the CDR3 is TGTGCCAGCAGTGAGGGGGGACTAGCGGGGTTCTACGAGCAGTACTTC.

This rearrangement joins TRBV12-5 to TRBJ1-5; D possibly corresponds to TRBD1 (5 bases). The CDR3 runs 15 residues. The ends were cut back, 2 bases at V and 5 bases at J, with 13 bases in the middle. CDR1 is LGHNT, CDR2 FRNRAP, per germline. The CDR3 sequence: CASGLTAAGDQPQHF. Written as DNA, the CDR3 is TGTGCTAGTGGTTTGACCGCGGCGGGGGATCAGCCCCAGCATTTT.

The chain carries TRBV7-9 and TRBJ1-5, with TRBD1 matching over 8 bases. V shed 0 bases, J shed 5 bases, and the junction held 3 bases outside the gene matches. There are 15 residues in the CDR3. Germline assignment: CDR1 SEHNR and CDR2 FQNEAQ (reference sequence). In nucleotides, the CDR3 is TGTGCCAGCAGCTTAGCGATGACAGGGGATCAGCCCCAGCATTTT. Translation gives CASSLAMTGDQPQHF.

The rearrangement links TRBV11-2 to TRBJ2-3; D gene ambiguous. In germline, CDR1 is SGHAT, CDR2 FQNNGV. The CDR3 runs 16 residues. V lost 1 base and J lost 1, with 12 bases in between. The CDR3 region is CASSLVQNSRTDTQYF. The CDR3 DNA reads as TGTGCCAGCAGCTTAGTTCAGAACAGCCGCACAGATACGCAGTATTTT.

The V call is TRBV15, the J call TRBJ1-2; no firm D call. The CDR3 has 14 amino acids. V lost 0 bases to trimming and J lost 8 bases, with 13 bases between them. CDR1 LNHNV and CDR2 YYDKDF come from the germline V gene (reference sequence). CDR3 loop: CATSRDRGTLGYTF. The DNA of the CDR3 is TGTGCCACCAGCAGAGATCGGGGAACGCTCGGCTACACCTTC.

This chain connects TRBV5-6 to TRBJ1-2; 7 bases match TRBD1. In germline, CDR1 is SGHDT, CDR2 YYEEEE. V was clipped by 0 bases and J by 7 bases; unmatched bases: 3. The CDR3 consists of 13 residues. The CDR3 coding sequence is TGTGCCAGCAGCTTGGCGGCAGGGGGTGGCTACACCTTC. Translated: CASSLAAGGGYTF.

The J gene is TRBJ2-2, the V gene TRBV5-6; D is ambiguous. Germline V lookup: CDR1 SGHDT, CDR2 YYEEEE. CDR3 size: 12 residues. Trimming removed 4 bases from V and 4 bases from J, with 5 bases in between. The CDR3 DNA sequence: TGTGCCAGCAGCCCCGGCACCGGGGAGCTGTTTTTT. It codes for CASSPGTGELFF.

The chain has TRBV28 and TRBJ2-5, with a possible D match to TRBD2 (6 bases). Gene TRBJ2-7 matches the end of the DNA better, so the J call may be wrong. The CDR3 length is 16 residues. CDR1 is MDHEN, CDR2 SYDVKM, per germline. This chain's CDR3 is CASSPEGLAVSYEQYF. The CDR3 coding sequence is TGTGCCAGCAGTCCCGAGGGTTTAGCGGTGTCCTACGAGCAGTACTTC.

The gene calls are TRBV7-2 and TRBJ1-5; D is ambiguous. The germline V gene encodes CDR1 SGHTA and CDR2 FQGNSA. CDR3 length: 15 residues. The V end was cut by 1 base, the J end by 5 bases, with 12 bases between. CDR3 sequence reads: CASSLVTHGDQPQHF. The CDR3 DNA follows: TGTGCCAGCAGCTTAGTGACTCACGGGGATCAGCCCCAGCATTTT. Full variable domain (missing parts from reference TRBV7-2 and TRBJ1-5): GAGVSQSPSNKVTEKGKDVELRCDPISGHTALYWYRQSLGQGLEFLIYFQGNSAPDKSGLPSDRFSAERTGGSVSTLTIQRTQQEDSAVYLCASSLVTHGDQPQHFGDGTRLSIL.

The rearrangement joins TRBV6-5 to TRBJ2-7; a weak D match, TRBD1 (5 bases). Germline CDR1 reads MNHEY; CDR2 reads SVGAGI. This CDR3 contains 15 residues. V was cut by 6 bases and J by 5 bases, with 20 bases left in between. CDR3 sequence: CASSLSPAGNNEQYF. Here the CDR3 DNA reads TGTGCCAGCAGCCTTTCACCGGCAGGGAATAACGAGCAGTACTTC.

The chain recombines TRBV29-1 with TRBJ2-5; tentative D call: TRBD2 (7 bases). This CDR3 spans 15 amino acids. V dropped 4 bases and J dropped 3 bases, with 18 bases sitting between them. Per the germline V gene, CDR1 is SQVTM and CDR2 is ANQGSEA. The CDR3 sequence: CSVAGRRGREETQYF. Here the CDR3 DNA reads TGCAGCGTTGCTGGGAGGAGGGGGAGGGAAGAGACCCAGTACTTC.

V and J are TRBV7-3 and TRBJ2-1; no firm D call. Looked up from germline, CDR1 is SGHTA and CDR2 is FQGTGA. The CDR3 is 15 residues long. V shed 4 bases and J shed 2 bases, with 12 bases lying between them. This chain's CDR3 is CASSSTPTPYNEQFF. In DNA form, the CDR3 reads TGTGCCAGCAGCTCGACTCCCACTCCCTACAATGAGCAGTTCTTC.

J is TRBJ2-7 and V is TRBV10-1; D uncertain. The CDR3 consists of 11 residues. The germline CDR1 and CDR2 sequences are WNHNN and SYGVQD (reference sequence). V was shortened by 10 bases and J by 5 bases, with 12 bases between the two germline ends. This CDR3 reads CATPSEDEQYF. The CDR3 nucleotides are TGCGCCACCCCCAGTGAGGACGAGCAGTACTTC.

In its sample, this clone was seen a few times. J is TRBJ2-1 and V is TRBV14, with 10 positions matching TRBD2. The V and J ends lost 6 bases and 3 bases, in that order; junction bases with no gene match: 5. CDR3 size: 15 residues. Germline CDR1 SGHDN, CDR2 FVKESK. CDR3: CASSLLAGIYNEQFF. The CDR3, as DNA: TGTGCCAGCAGTCTACTAGCGGGGATCTACAATGAGCAGTTCTTC.

The chain joins TRBV7-2 to TRBJ2-5; D unresolved. The J call could be wrong; TRBJ2-7 is a better fit for the DNA end. In germline, CDR1 is SGHTA, CDR2 FQGNSA. This CDR3 is built from 14 residues. In DNA form, the CDR3 reads TGTGCCAGCAGCTTAGAAGCCCTGTCCACCGAGCAGTACTTC. Translation: CASSLEALSTEQYF.

This clone was detected once. The chain employs TRBV11-2 and TRBJ2-7, with TRBD2 matching over 7 bases. CDR3 length: 14 residues. The germline V gene encodes CDR1 SGHAT and CDR2 FQNNGV. V lost 5 bases, J lost 3 bases, and 7 bases stayed unmatched. The CDR3 loop reads CASSRLAQVYEQYF. DNA for the CDR3: TGTGCCAGCAGCCGACTAGCTCAGGTCTACGAGCAGTACTTC.

The gene calls are TRBV4-3 and TRBJ2-7; TRBD2 aligns across 13 bases. The V gene's germline CDR1 is LGHNA and CDR2 YSLEER. V lost 1 base, J lost 6 bases, and 9 bases stayed unmatched. This CDR3 spans 17 amino acids. The chain's CDR3 is CASSQVVLRLAGGEQYF. CDR3 nucleotides: TGCGCCAGCAGCCAAGTTGTCCTAAGACTAGCGGGAGGCGAGCAGTACTTC.